The 15 T cell receptor beta chains in this list originate from one sample, sequenced in a study of cytomegalovirus exposure and HLA in healthy donors. PCR was performed using 60 Vbeta and 13 Jbeta primers. TCRdb's copy holds only in-frame clones and misses some; the assay was immunoSEQ multiplex PCR. Seen here are about 120,000 clones, 65% to 80% observed once, and the top ten hold just under 3%. Sequencing was carried out using PBMCs. The receptor source for this set is a middle-aged woman in good health and CMV-seropositive.

The chain carries TRBV19 and TRBJ1-2, with a possible D match to TRBD1 (5 bases). Germline CDR1 reads LNHDA; CDR2 reads SQIVND (reference sequence). CDR3 length: 17 amino acids. Trimming took 5 bases from V and 3 from J, leaving 22 bases between them. DNA for the CDR3: TGTGCCAGTAGTGACCCCTTGACAGTAATCAACCACTATGGCTACACCTTC. Its translation: CASSDPLTVINHYGYTF.

The rearrangement links TRBV30 to TRBJ2-1; perhaps TRBD2 as D (7 bases). V was pared by 0 bases and J by 6 bases, with 12 bases between. The CDR3 consists of 14 residues. Germline assignment: CDR1 GTSNPN and CDR2 SVGIG (reference sequence). CDR3 amino acids: CAWSVGGAGNEQFF. The CDR3 coding sequence is TGTGCCTGGAGTGTAGGGGGGGCAGGCAATGAGCAGTTCTTC.

As to this clone: Sequence at one end of the junction differs from germline and may be a read error. The chain has TRBV4-2 and TRBJ2-2; 7 bases fit TRBD2. The germline gives CDR1 LGHNA, CDR2 YNFKEQ. This CDR3 is 16 amino acids long. CDR3 region: CAGSQGLGAGERELFF. DNA for the CDR3: TGTGCCGGCAGCCAGGGTTTGGGTGCGGGAGAGCGGGAGCTGTTTTTT.

J is TRBJ2-7 and V is TRBV5-4; TRBD2 might be the D (5 bases). Trimming left V 7 bases short and J 5 bases short, with 19 bases between. The CDR3 contains 14 residues. Germline V CDR1 and CDR2: SGHNT, YYREEE (reference sequence). The CDR3 is CASRGRIDQDEQYF. The CDR3 DNA follows: TGTGCCAGCCGAGGGCGGATCGACCAAGACGAGCAGTACTTC.

The chain is built from TRBV7-2 and TRBJ2-7; 7 nucleotides line up with TRBD1. This CDR3 has 14 amino acids. CDR1 SGHTA and CDR2 FQGNSA come from the germline V gene. V was clipped by 1 base and J by 3 bases; unmatched bases: 3. The chain's CDR3 is CASSLGAGGYEQYF. For the CDR3, the DNA is TGTGCCAGCAGCTTAGGGGCAGGGGGCTACGAGCAGTACTTC. Supplemented by reference TRBV7-2 and TRBJ2-7, the full variable domain reads GAGVSQSPSNKVTEKGKDVELRCDPISGHTALYWYRQSLGQGLEFLIYFQGNSAPDKSGLPSDRFSAERTGGSVSTLTIQRTQQEDSAVYLCASSLGAGGYEQYFGPGTRLTVT.

This clone was recorded only once. At one of its ends the junction is not consistent with the germline gene, which may arise from a read error. This sequence joins TRBV6-5 and TRBJ2-2; a weak D match, TRBD2 (7 bases). The germline CDR1 and CDR2 sequences are MNHEY and SVGAGI. The CDR3 totals 15 residues. For the CDR3, the DNA is TGTGCCAGCAGTTACTCGTGGGAGGGTGAGGGGGAGCTGTTGTTT. Translation gives CASSYSWEGEGELLF.

The chain recombines TRBV4-2 with TRBJ2-2, with 8 bases matching TRBD2. This CDR3 contains 20 residues. Germline V lookup: CDR1 LGHNA, CDR2 YNFKEQ. Unmatched junction bases numbered 20, after V lost 1 base and J lost 7 bases. Here the CDR3 reads CASSQVQAPGLGSGGGELFF. For the CDR3, the DNA is TGTGCCAGCAGCCAAGTTCAAGCTCCGGGACTAGGTAGTGGGGGCGGGGAGCTGTTTTTT.

This chain joins TRBV21-1 and TRBJ2-5; TRBD2, the table's D call, lacks a check against the DNA. TRBV21-1 constitutes a pseudogene. The length of the CDR3 is 15 residues. The CDR3 region is CASLQRAGAQETQYF. The CDR3 DNA sequence: TGTGCCAGCCTCCAAAGGGCGGGGGCCCAAGAGACCCAGTACTTC.

This clone was detected only a few times. The chain is built from TRBV12-2 and TRBJ1-2; TRBD1 is the table's D call and was not checked against the DNA. TRBV12-2 represents a pseudogene. This CDR3 is 14 amino acids long. The CDR3 DNA follows: TGTGCAAGTCGCTTAAATCAGGGTCCCTATGGCTACACCTTC. It specifies CASRLNQGPYGYTF.

The chain couples TRBV29-1 to TRBJ1-1; tentatively, D is TRBD1 (5 bases). Germline loops: CDR1 SQVTM, CDR2 ANQGSEA. This CDR3 comprises 12 residues. Between the trimmed V and J ends, which lost 7 bases and 5 bases, there was a span of 14 bases. The CDR3 loop is CSAGSGRTEAFF. CDR3 DNA sequence: TGCAGCGCTGGGTCAGGGAGGACTGAAGCTTTCTTT.

A few counts support this clone. CDR3 in amino acids: CASSSFGQGETNEKLFF. The CDR3 DNA reads TGTGCCAGCAGCTCCTTCGGACAGGGGGAGACTAATGAAAAACTGTTTTTT. The chain is built from TRBV7-9 and TRBJ1-4, with 10 bases lining up with TRBD1. This CDR3 contains 17 residues. V shed 4 bases, J shed 2 bases, and the junction held 7 bases outside the gene matches. Germline CDR1 reads SEHNR; CDR2 reads FQNEAQ (reference sequence).

This chain joins TRBV28 and TRBJ2-7; tentative D call: TRBD2 (7 bases). The V gene's germline CDR1 is MDHEN and CDR2 SYDVKM. CDR3 length: 14 amino acids. V dropped 6 bases and J dropped 2 bases, with 14 bases sitting between them. CDR3 nucleotides: TGTGCCAGCAGCCCCCGGGGGGCGACCTACGAGCAGTACTTC. It codes for CASSPRGATYEQYF.

About this clone itself: The sample contains more than one DNA sequence encoding this CDR3. The chain joins TRBV6-5 to TRBJ1-1; the D is unclear. Trimming took off 0 bases at V and 1 base at J, with 9 bases between the two ends. The CDR3 has 15 amino acids. Germline V lookup: CDR1 MNHEY, CDR2 SVGAGI. CDR3 loop: CASSYSPGGNTEAFF. As DNA, the CDR3 is TGTGCCAGCAGTTACTCCCCGGGAGGGAACACTGAAGCTTTCTTT.

V is TRBV4-3 and J is TRBJ1-1, with D unclear. Trimming shortened V by 2 bases and J by 1 base, and 17 bases separated the two germline ends. Germline V lookup: CDR1 LGHNA, CDR2 YSLEER. This CDR3 spans 17 amino acids. CDR3 protein: CASSQTATRIWNTEAFF. The CDR3 bases are TGCGCCAGCAGCCAAACCGCGACGAGGATCTGGAACACTGAAGCTTTCTTT.

The rearrangement links TRBV10-1 to TRBJ1-1, with 7 bases lining up with TRBD1. After removal of 8 bases from V and 3 bases from J, the junction contained 21 bases not matched to a gene. Germline CDR1 reads WNHNN; CDR2 reads SYGVQD (reference sequence). This CDR3 comprises 18 residues. CDR3 in amino acids: CASVNIGGRRISDTEAFF. The CDR3 region has the DNA TGCGCCAGCGTAAATATAGGGGGCAGGAGGATTAGTGACACTGAAGCTTTCTTT.